The text below deals with one T cell receptor beta chain. This record comes from a study of blood T cell repertoires in COVID-19. About the research overall: Material from acute and convalescent COVID-19 was sourced from the United States, Italy and Spain. From T cells, B-cell-depleted T cells, or PBMCs came the material, which was cDNA or gDNA.

Per the authors' pipeline: The assay estimated nucleated cells by amplifying reference gene primers. The data were produced by immunoSEQ multiplex PCR, yet TCRdb's version contains in-frame clones alone and is incomplete. V and J calls and clone size follow that table, whereas D and trimming were derived from the DNA. Of approximately 130,000 clones listed, just over 75% are singletons. The CDR3 sequence is 14 residues long. From germline, CDR1 is SSHAT and CDR2 FNYEAQ (reference sequence). V dropped 4 bases and J dropped 0 bases, with 8 bases sitting between them. Source material: peripheral blood. The gene calls are TRBV7-7 and TRBJ2-3; possibly TRBD1 for D (5 bases). The sequence was collected from a human donor in a cohort sampled during active COVID-19. The CDR3 loop is CASSSDISTDTQYF. DNA of the CDR3: TGTGCCAGCAGCTCGGACATAAGCACAGATACGCAGTATTTT.